The present T cell receptor (beta chain) was sequenced within a study of vaccination and CD4 T cells after COVID-19. As regards this clonotype: Its matching antigen is unknown.

V gave up 6 bases and J gave up 2 bases; unmatched junction bases: 9. The CDR3 is 15 amino acids. The germline CDR1 and CDR2 sequences are DFQATT and SNEGSKA (reference sequence). Treatment given: roughly nine-day PBMC culture with coronavirus spike peptide pools or control peptides (ViraFEST assay). Once peptide pools had expanded antigen-specific T cells, ViraFEST sequenced TCRs. Sequenced with the Oncomine TCR Beta short-read assay was DNA taken from cultured CD4+ T cells. TCRdb reprocessed the PCR reads via MiXCR and lists one record per CDR3 protein. The table shows approximately 15,000 distinct CDR3 sequences, with around 50% occurring only once.

V and J are TRBV20-1 and TRBJ2-3; 9 bases agree with TRBD1. This clonotype was sampled from a human donor who had recovered from COVID-19. The specimen was CD4+ T cells from blood, cultured in vitro. CDR3: CSALRGQGFTDTQYF. In DNA form, the CDR3 reads TGCAGTGCCTTAAGGGGACAGGGATTCACAGATACGCAGTATTTT.